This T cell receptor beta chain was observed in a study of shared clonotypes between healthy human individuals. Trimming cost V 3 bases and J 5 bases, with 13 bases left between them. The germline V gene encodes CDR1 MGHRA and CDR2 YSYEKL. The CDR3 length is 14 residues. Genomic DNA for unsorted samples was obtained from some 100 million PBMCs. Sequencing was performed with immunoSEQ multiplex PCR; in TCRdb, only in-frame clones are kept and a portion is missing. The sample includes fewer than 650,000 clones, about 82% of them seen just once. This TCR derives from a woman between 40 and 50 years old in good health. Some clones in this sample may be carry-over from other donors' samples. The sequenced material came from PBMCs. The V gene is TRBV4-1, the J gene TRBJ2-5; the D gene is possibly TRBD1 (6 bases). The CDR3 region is CASSHEQGWETQYF. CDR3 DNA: TGCGCCAGCAGCCACGAACAGGGTTGGGAGACCCAGTACTTC.